This TCR beta chain was identified during a study of cytomegalovirus exposure and HLA in healthy donors. Study-level information: Among the roughly 430 genotyped donors, over 70% were placed in the Caucasian-associated ancestry cluster.

General study points: Later findings reportedly placed an Asian-associated ancestry cluster below the roughly 700-donor mean for N-insertions. Within the data, a cluster of highly shared sequence variants was likely a sequencing artifact. The classifier was said to identify cytomegalovirus status with high specificity and sensitivity.

With regard to this clone: The antigen remains undetermined.

Primers: 60 Vbeta forward and 13 Jbeta reverse. Clones were sequenced by immunoSEQ multiplex PCR, and TCRdb holds only the in-frame ones, with some missing. In the table there are under 250,000 clones, about 80% of which are singletons. This CDR3 is 15 amino acids long. V was pared by 2 bases and J by 6 bases, with 13 bases between. Germline V gene lookup returns CDR1 SNHLY and CDR2 FYNNEI. Sequencing was performed on PBMCs. The chain carries TRBV2 and TRBJ2-2; tentative D call: TRBD2 (6 bases). The receptor comes from a man aged 40-50 years in good health and CMV-seropositive. The CDR3 loop reads CASSENLAKAGELFF. CDR3 nucleotides: TGTGCCAGCAGTGAAAACCTAGCGAAGGCCGGGGAGCTGTTTTTT. The full variable domain, rest sourced from reference TRBV2 and TRBJ2-2, is EPEVTQTPSHQVTQMGQEVILRCVPISNHLYFYWYRQILGQKVEFLVSFYNNEISEKSEIFDDQFSVERPDGSNFTLKIRSTKLEDSAMYFCASSENLAKAGELFFGEGSRLTVL.